This T cell receptor (beta chain) was sequenced in a study of T cells in women clearing cervical HPV infection. Across the study: Cases: HPV16-related CIN3 or worse on histology, a couple of invasive cancers. Only a few women had HLA typing results available. General study findings and limits: CIN3+ cases had significantly higher TCR richness than controls; evenness did not differ. TRBV6-7 relative abundance averaged 0.11% in cases and 0.15% to 0.2% in controls.

Worth noting for this clone: What it recognizes is unknown. The sequence runs out 3 residues before the end of the CDR3; the remainder is reconstructed from the germline J gene.

Here immunoSEQ multiplex PCR was the method, and the copy in TCRdb shows in-frame clones only, minus some. The sample has around 37,000 clones. Germline V gives CDR1 LNHDA, CDR2 SQIVND (reference sequence). The CDR3 loop spans 16 amino acids. V gene TRBV19 combines with J gene TRBJ2-2, with a tentative D call TRBD2 (5 bases). Sequenced: blood buffy coat. The source of this sequence is a woman between 18 and 75 years old with a cervical HPV16 infection that either progressed to CIN3+ or cleared (not recorded which). The part of the CDR3 DNA that was read is TGTGCCAGTAGAGAGGGCCAGAGCTCCTATAATTCACCG. It yields the protein CASREGQSSYNSP. The full CDR3 sequence reads CASREGQSSYNSPLFF.